This is a list of T cell receptor beta chains from one sample in a study of T cell responses to AZD1222 COVID-19 vaccine. Some clones are missing from TCRdb's copy, which holds only in-frame ones; the method was immunoSEQ multiplex PCR. The sample lists some 150,000 clones; approximately 85% were seen once. Specimen: peripheral blood, collected on day 0 of MenACWY control vaccination. These receptors all come from an adult in good health. Both conserved end residues are part of each CDR3.

J | V | CDR3
TRBJ2-2 | TRBV4-1 | CASSPQGSGRDTGELFF
TRBJ2-1 | TRBV7-2 | CASSLGGLYNEQFF
TRBJ2-3 | TRBV10-1 | CASSDLVGVSDTQYF
TRBJ1-5 | TRBV10-3 | CAISPTGDNQPQHF
TRBJ1-5 | TRBV4-1 | CASSPNGEGAVLNQPQHF
TRBJ2-3 | TRBV5-1 | CASSLRTTTQGDTQYF
TRBJ1-1 | TRBV18 | CASSPRTSEAFF
TRBJ2-5 | TRBV30 | CAWSVQGWETQYF
TRBJ1-6 | TRBV3-1/TRBV3-2 | CASSQVAPAGNSPLHF
TRBJ2-2 | TRBV2 | CASNYDSSGELFF
TRBJ2-3 | TRBV2 | CASKNRDFNTDTQYF
TRBJ2-1 | TRBV14 | CASRLTGDNEQFF
TRBJ1-1 | TRBV10-2 | CASRGDGNTEAFF
TRBJ1-2 | TRBV18 | CASSSPSQNYGYTF
TRBJ2-2 | TRBV5-1 | CASSLVRTGELFF
TRBJ1-4 | TRBV19 | CASGQGGKLFF
TRBJ2-3 | TRBV4-2 | CASSQDASGGGDTQYF
TRBJ1-6 | TRBV7-2 | CASSAGQDSYNSPLHF
TRBJ2-3 | TRBV19 | CASSIRRTGNRVDTQYF
TRBJ1-2 | TRBV29-1 | CSGDGLESGYTF
TRBJ2-3 | TRBV27 | CASSPRQVPDTQYF
TRBJ1-1 | TRBV5-1 | CASSLEGMDTEAFF
TRBJ2-7 | TRBV23-1 | CASSQVASGASGEQYF
TRBJ1-2 | TRBV5-1 | CASSLGLTYGYTF
TRBJ1-6 | TRBV6-7 | CASSVQGGLSSYNSPLHF
TRBJ2-3 | TRBV3-1/TRBV3-2 | CASSQEKWTSGGPDTQYF
TRBJ1-6 | TRBV27 | CASSPTGYEEGFYSPLHF
TRBJ1-4 | TRBV18 | CASSPDRNNEKLFF
TRBJ2-3 | TRBV7-6 | CASSARQAQVSDTQYF
TRBJ2-1 | TRBV4-2 | CASSQDDNEQFF
TRBJ1-2 | TRBV11-2 | CASSLGPAANPYGYTF
TRBJ1-4 | TRBV5-4 | CASSQGQANEKLFF
TRBJ2-7 | TRBV6-2/TRBV6-3 | CASSYGTSVYEQYF
TRBJ2-7 | TRBV29-1 | CSVERDLGEQYF
TRBJ1-1 | TRBV29-1 | CSVHGGTGGTEAFF